What follows are 8 T cell receptor beta chains derived from one specimen sequenced in a study of radiation and T cells in renal cell carcinoma. The sample's time point: blood 2 weeks post-SBRT. This sample's treatment: 15 Gy SBRT to primary tumor, nephrectomy 4 weeks later. Measured with immunoSEQ multiplex PCR; TCRdb has only the in-frame clones, and not every one. The table includes fewer than 150,000 clones, roughly 91% detected once. This specimen consisted of blood, obtained from a patient whose treatment included radiotherapy and nephrectomy. Receptor source: a woman aged 65 to 85 with renal cell carcinoma.

The chain has TRBV29-1 and TRBJ2-1; tentatively, D is TRBD2 (6 bases). There are 14 residues in the CDR3. V lost 4 bases and J 3 bases, leaving 13 bases between the germline ends. Germline CDR1 is SQVTM and CDR2 is ANQGSEA. The CDR3 DNA reads as TGCAGCGTTGGGATTAGCGGAGTCTACAATGAGCAGTTCTTC. Translated: CSVGISGVYNEQFF.

The genes are TRBV7-3 and TRBJ2-2; TRBD1 matches 9 bases. Per the germline V gene, CDR1 is SGHTA and CDR2 is FQGTGA. CDR3 length: 14 amino acids. J lost 3 bases, V lost 5 bases, and 1 base had no gene match. The CDR3 DNA is TGTGCCAGCAGCCGACAGGGGGACACCGGGGAGCTGTTTTTT. It encodes CASSRQGDTGELFF.

The chain couples TRBV11-2 to TRBJ2-1; D remains ambiguous. The CDR3 is 13 residues long. V lost 1 base and J 7 bases, leaving 8 bases between the germline ends. Germline values: CDR1 SGHAT, CDR2 FQNNGV. CDR3 amino acids: CASSLVMGNEQFF. Here the CDR3 DNA reads TGTGCCAGCAGCTTAGTTATGGGGAATGAGCAGTTCTTC.

This chain connects TRBV7-2 to TRBJ1-2; TRBD1 might be the D (5 bases). Germline loops: CDR1 SGHTA, CDR2 FQGNSA. The length of the CDR3 is 12 residues. The V gene lost 2 bases and the J gene lost 6 bases, with 7 bases spanning the gap. Written as DNA, the CDR3 is TGTGCCAGCAGCTTACGGGGGGATGGCTACACCTTC. Its protein is CASSLRGDGYTF.

The genes are TRBV6-5 and TRBJ1-3; D unresolved. V lost 8 bases and J 4 bases, leaving 15 bases between the germline ends. The CDR3 loop spans 14 amino acids. In germline, CDR1 is MNHEY, CDR2 SVGAGI. The CDR3 loop reads CASRGLEKGNTIYF. Here the CDR3 DNA reads TGTGCCAGCCGGGGTTTGGAGAAAGGAAACACCATATATTTT.

This clone appeared a single time. The CDR3 sequence is CASGRGTAADTQYF. The CDR3, as DNA: TGTGCCAGCGGGAGAGGGACGGCGGCAGATACGCAGTATTTT. V gene TRBV7-2 combines with J gene TRBJ2-3; tentatively, D is TRBD1 or TRBD2 (5 bases each). The CDR3 totals 14 residues. V was pared by 8 bases and J by 4 bases, with 16 bases between. Germline CDR1 and CDR2: SGHTA and FQGNSA.

This sequence joins TRBV2 and TRBJ1-6; D is possibly TRBD1 (5 bases). Trimming pared 3 bases from V and 9 bases from J, leaving 18 bases between. This CDR3 is 16 amino acids long. Germline V gene lookup returns CDR1 SNHLY and CDR2 FYNNEI. The CDR3 DNA is TGTGCCAGCAGTGACCCCGGGGGGTCTAGCAGTTCACCCCTCCACTTT. This translates into CASSDPGGSSSSPLHF.

The J gene is TRBJ2-1, the V gene TRBV19; D is unresolved. The CDR3 has 15 residues. The germline V gene encodes CDR1 LNHDA and CDR2 SQIVND (reference sequence). Trimming removed 5 bases from V and 1 base from J, with 12 bases in between. The CDR3, as DNA: TGTGCCAGTAGTTTATCGGGCCTTTCCTACAATGAGCAGTTCTTC. It encodes CASSLSGLSYNEQFF.